One sample yielded the 18 T cell receptor beta chains listed below, sequenced in a study of blood T cells in healthy people across ages. The authors ran a second PCR of about 7 to 11 cycles using a sample-barcoded 5' primer and a J-beta primer mix. Using its own MiXCR run on the 5' RACE reads, TCRdb lists one record per CDR3 protein. This sample has more than 650,000 distinct CDR3 sequences, with roughly 50% found just once. What was sequenced was blood. The receptors derive from a man older than 75 in good health.

The chain links TRBV9 to TRBJ1-6, with 9 bases identical to TRBD1. The V segment lost 3 bases and the J segment 7 bases; nucleotides outside the gene matches: 5. The length of the CDR3 is 15 residues. Germline lookup yields CDR1 SGDLS and CDR2 YYNGEE. The DNA for the CDR3 is TGTGCCAGCAGCGAAGGGACAGGGACCAATTCACCCCTCCACTTT. This sequence encodes CASSEGTGTNSPLHF.

This chain joins TRBV4-3 and TRBJ1-2; no clear D. The length of the CDR3 is 14 residues. The ends were cut back, 1 base at V and 8 bases at J, with 14 bases in the middle. Germline CDR1 reads LGHNA; CDR2 reads YSLEER. The chain's CDR3 is CASSQGIWDRGYTF. Written as DNA, the CDR3 is TGCGCCAGCAGCCAAGGGATTTGGGATAGGGGCTACACCTTC.

The chain is built from TRBV5-1 and TRBJ2-3; a possible D gene is TRBD2 (5 bases). V dropped 2 bases and J dropped 3 bases, with 13 bases sitting between them. The CDR3 is 15 amino acids. Germline-derived CDR1 and CDR2 are SGHRS and YFSETQ. Here the CDR3 DNA reads TGCGCCAGCAGCTTACGGGGAGTTTTAACAGATACGCAGTATTTT. Translation: CASSLRGVLTDTQYF.

Details on this clonotype: A much bigger clone sits one base away, suggesting this may be a read error. The chain is built from TRBV5-1 and TRBJ2-7; D may correspond to TRBD1 or TRBD2 (5 bases each). This CDR3 spans 14 amino acids. Trimming cost V 9 bases and J 0 bases, with 16 bases left between them. Germline V gene sequence: CDR1 SGHRS, CDR2 YFSETQ. This chain's CDR3 is CANSSGTTSYEQYF. The CDR3 nucleotides read TGCGCCAACAGTTCCGGGACCACCTCCTACGAGCAGTACTTC.

The genes are TRBV7-2 and TRBJ2-1; D is uncertain. This CDR3 has 15 residues. Deletions cut 1 base from V and 0 bases from J, with 7 bases between. From germline, CDR1 is SGHTA and CDR2 FQGNSA. The CDR3 here is CASSLVLNSYNEQFF. The CDR3 nucleotides read TGTGCCAGCAGCTTAGTGCTCAACTCCTACAATGAGCAGTTCTTC.

This clonotype has a handful of counts. This sequence joins TRBV6-2 or TRBV6-3 and TRBJ2-5; TRBD1 aligns across 9 bases. TRBJ2-7 matches the DNA end more closely, so the J call is doubtful. Germline CDR1 reads MNHEY; CDR2 reads SVGEGT. This CDR3 spans 12 amino acids. The CDR3 region has the DNA TGTGCCAGCAAGGGACAGGGACGCGAGCAGTACTTC. It translates to CASKGQGREQYF.

The CDR3 DNA is TGCGCCAGCAGCTCCCGTTATAGATTTAACTATGGCTACACCTTC. This translates into CASSSRYRFNYGYTF. This chain connects TRBV5-1 to TRBJ1-2; the D is unclear. Germline CDR1 reads SGHRS; CDR2 reads YFSETQ. V was trimmed by 3 bases and J by 1 base, leaving 13 bases between them. CDR3 length equals 15 residues.

Here the CDR3 DNA reads TGTGCCAGCAGCCAGGGCGCGGGACTGCTTAATCAGCCCCAGCATTTT. Amino acid sequence: CASSQGAGLLNQPQHF. The V call is TRBV4-2, the J call TRBJ1-5; maybe TRBD1 (5 bases). Germline values: CDR1 LGHNA, CDR2 YNFKEQ. This CDR3 has 16 residues. Trimming stripped 3 bases from V and 4 bases from J, with 16 bases between.

A single count supports this clonotype. The CDR3 spells CASSFGVGNTEAFF. CDR3 DNA sequence: TGTGCCAGCAGTTTTGGCGTCGGGAACACTGAAGCTTTCTTT. This sequence joins TRBV2 and TRBJ1-1; no clear D gene. From germline, CDR1 is SNHLY and CDR2 FYNNEI. CDR3 length: 14 amino acids. Trimming left V 5 bases short and J 1 base short, with 11 bases between.

This clonotype was seen a handful of times. V usage is TRBV7-6 and J usage is TRBJ2-1; D might be TRBD2 (5 bases). The CDR3 is 18 residues long. V gave up 7 bases and J gave up 2 bases, with 24 bases separating them. Per germline, CDR1 SGHVS and CDR2 FNYEAQ. CDR3 nucleotides: TGTGCCAGCACCCGGAGGCGGCCGGTTATTAACACCTACAATGAGCAGTTCTTC. Amino acids: CASTRRRPVINTYNEQFF. Together with reference TRBV7-6 and TRBJ2-1, the CDR3 gives the full variable domain: GAGVSQSPRYKVTKRGQDVALRCDPISGHVSLYWYRQALGQGPEFLTYFNYEAQQDKSGLPNDRFSAERPEGSISTLTIQRTEQRDSAMYRCASTRRRPVINTYNEQFFGPGTRLTVL.

This clonotype has more than one count but fewer than ten. The V and J genes are TRBV5-1 and TRBJ2-4; D not certain. The CDR3 loop spans 20 amino acids. Germline CDR1 and CDR2: SGHRS and YFSETQ. Trimming took off 0 bases at V and 0 bases at J, with 22 bases between the two ends. This chain's CDR3 is CASSLVAGTILGLAKNIQYF. DNA of the CDR3: TGCGCCAGCAGCTTGGTGGCAGGAACCATCCTAGGGCTAGCCAAAAACATTCAGTACTTC.

The rearrangement links TRBV9 to TRBJ1-2, with 9 bases matching TRBD1. Germline V CDR1 and CDR2: SGDLS, YYNGEE. The length of the CDR3 is 13 residues. V lost 4 bases to trimming and J lost 3 bases; unmatched junction nucleotides: 1. CDR3 sequence (DNA): TGTGCCAGCAGCACAGGGGGCGACTATGGCTACACCTTC. Encoded protein: CASSTGGDYGYTF. Variable domain in full (rest from reference TRBV9 and TRBJ1-2): DSGVTQTPKHLITATGQRVTLRCSPRSGDLSVYWYQQSLDQGLQFLIQYYNGEERAKGNILERFSAQQFPDLHSELNLSSLELGDSALYFCASSTGGDYGYTFGSGTRLTVV.

This chain connects TRBV4-2 to TRBJ2-7, with D tentatively TRBD2 (6 bases). The J call may be in error: the DNA end matches TRBJ2-1 better. The CDR3 covers 13 residues. Germline V gives CDR1 LGHNA, CDR2 YNFKEQ. CDR3 nucleotide sequence: TGTGCCAGCAGACGCAAGACTAGCAATGAGCAGTTCTTC. Its protein product is CASRRKTSNEQFF.

The chain uses TRBV28 and TRBJ1-5; D might be TRBD1 (5 bases). Germline V CDR1 and CDR2: MDHEN, SYDVKM. The CDR3 sequence is 16 residues long. With 5 bases removed from V and 3 bases from J, the gap between germline ends came to 17 bases. The CDR3 bases are TGTGCCAGCAGTAACCCGACAGCCCCTTCCAATCAGCCCCAGCATTTT. Translating it yields CASSNPTAPSNQPQHF.

This chain joins TRBV20-1 and TRBJ2-1, with D tentatively TRBD1 (6 bases). The CDR3 extends over 14 amino acids. V was clipped by 3 bases and J by 6 bases, with 15 bases between them. Looked up from germline, CDR1 is DFQATT and CDR2 is SNEGSKA (reference sequence). The CDR3 DNA reads as TGCAGTGCTAGGTTGGACAGAGCTTCCAATGAGCAGTTCTTC. This sequence encodes CSARLDRASNEQFF.

V is TRBV29-1 and J is TRBJ2-7, with D perhaps TRBD1 or TRBD2 (5 bases each). Trimming cost V 3 bases and J 5 bases, with 17 bases left between them. The CDR3 runs to 14 residues. CDR1 SQVTM and CDR2 ANQGSEA come from the germline V gene. The CDR3 bases are TGCAGCGTTGACGGGGCTCCTGGGAGCCACGAGCAGTACTTC. Amino acids: CSVDGAPGSHEQYF.

The V and J genes are TRBV2 and TRBJ1-5; TRBD1 aligns across 7 bases. The V gene end was trimmed by 6 bases and the J gene end by 2 bases; junction bases not matched to a gene: 10. Germline-derived CDR1 and CDR2 are SNHLY and FYNNEI. The CDR3 totals 16 residues. CDR3 amino acids: CASSAQGVGGNQPQHF. CDR3 nucleotides: TGTGCCAGCAGCGCCCAGGGGGTTGGGGGCAATCAGCCCCAGCATTTT.

This chain links TRBV29-1 with TRBJ1-2, with 7 bases aligning to TRBD1. The CDR3 has 12 residues. V shed 4 bases, J shed 4 bases, and the junction held 3 bases outside the gene matches. Germline CDR1 SQVTM, CDR2 ANQGSEA. The CDR3 is CSVARTGYGYTF. As DNA, the CDR3 is TGCAGCGTTGCCCGGACAGGCTATGGCTACACCTTC.